The subject of this entry is one TCR beta chain. This sample is drawn from a study of blood T cell repertoires in COVID-19. Study as a whole: T cells, B-cell-depleted T cells, or PBMCs provided the cDNA or gDNA that served as material.

The germline V gene has CDR1 SGHRS and CDR2 YFSETQ. The length of the CDR3 is 15 residues. J lost 6 bases, V lost 0 bases, and 7 bases had no gene match. Enrolled through a virtual design, the participants were between roughly 18 and 95 years of age and came from under 25 US areas. Before being deemed recovered, Cohort 3 donors had two negative PCRs, clearance, or symptom resolution. Original handling: Scientists estimated how many nucleated cells there were by amplifying reference gene primers. The repertoire was sequenced with immunoSEQ multiplex PCR; TCRdb's copy has only in-frame clones and lacks some. The V and J calls and clone size are taken from that table; D and trimming were inferred from the DNA. The sample lists about 350,000 clones; roughly 87% were seen once.

The specimen was PBMCs or T cells enriched from blood (not recorded which). The rearrangement joins TRBV5-1 to TRBJ2-3, with TRBD2 identical over 7 bases. This clonotype was obtained from a woman aged 30 to 39 who had recovered from COVID-19. The CDR3, as DNA: TGCGCCAGCAGCTTGGCGGCGGGAGATGGTGATACGCAGTATTTT. Translated: CASSLAAGDGDTQYF.